This T cell receptor beta chain was sequenced during a study of CD8 T cells in ankylosing spondylitis. TCRdb reanalysed the 5' RACE reads using MiXCR and keeps one entry per CDR3 protein. The sample yields about 150,000 distinct CDR3 sequences, 30% to 40% seen once. The specimen sequenced was synovial fluid, either unsorted or a sorted T cell fraction (not recorded which). This TCR was sampled from a male donor with ankylosing spondylitis.

The CDR3 spells CASSPSDRNQPQHF. DNA for the CDR3: TGTGCCAGCTCACCGAGTGACAGAAATCAGCCCCAGCATTTT. This chain connects TRBV18 to TRBJ1-5, with D maybe TRBD1 (5 bases). Trimming took 3 bases from V and 4 from J, leaving 10 bases between them. This CDR3 is built from 14 residues. CDR1 KGHSH and CDR2 LQKENI come from the germline V gene.